What follows is one T cell receptor beta chain and its context. The V end was cut by 7 bases, the J end by 4 bases, with 14 bases between. The germline CDR1 and CDR2 sequences are PRHDT and FYEKMQ (reference sequence). The CDR3 has 14 amino acids. The record originates from a study of blood T cell repertoires in COVID-19. Clones were read by immunoSEQ multiplex PCR, and TCRdb kept only the in-frame ones, dropping some. Of over 120,000 clones in the sample, around 90% were seen once. Input material: peripheral blood. This TCR was sampled from a man aged 70-80 years with acute or convalescent COVID-19. The chain carries TRBV13 and TRBJ2-1, with D hard to call. CDR3 nucleotide sequence: TGTGCCAGCACTTGGATTGGCGGTTACAATGAGCAGTTCTTC. Its protein is CASTWIGGYNEQFF.